This T cell receptor beta chain originates from a study of T cells after yellow fever vaccination (dated by TCRdb to between 2018 and 2021). Regarding the research as a whole: The SMART-Seq v4 Ultra Low Input RNA kit was used to prepare libraries from fractions with low cell numbers. To follow T-cell clones before and after primary and booster YFV17D yellow fever vaccination, bulk TCR alpha and beta repertoires were sequenced over time. Two healthy male donors, one aged 18 to 30 and one aged 30 to 40 years, made up the cohort. Blood was drawn at multiple timepoints before and after primary and secondary immunization, with bulk PBMC replicates and cell subsets isolated.

This clonotype was counted at least ten times. It lacks a known antigen. Base qualities are missing; no much larger clone stands one base away. This specimen's treatment or condition label, interpreted: live attenuated yellow fever vaccine strain. A standard Ficoll-Paque protocol was used to isolate PBMCs from peripheral blood. Dynabeads CD4 and CD8 positive selection kits were used to isolate CD4 and CD8 T-cell fractions. TriZol was used to extract RNA from bulk PBMCs, CD4 and CD8 fractions, and dextramer-positive and dextramer-negative fractions. TCR cDNA was made using 5'RACE template switching, a step that added a universal primer site and unique molecular identifiers. Priming of cDNA synthesis was performed from both the TCR alpha and TCR beta constant segments. Library amplification used two PCR steps, and the second PCR step added sample barcodes and sequencing adapters. Sequencing of the libraries was done on either Illumina HiSeq 2500 (2x100 bp) or NovaSeq (2x150 bp). On the study's bioinformatics: MIGEC handled demultiplexing of reads and collapsing into UMI consensus sequences, while MiXCR performed V(D)J alignment. Clonotypes responding to the vaccine were identified with edgeR on replicate PBMC samples, with the criteria of FDR below 0.01 and a log2 fold change above 5 up to day 15. Each bulk clonotype was labeled CD4 or CD8 based on which sequenced repertoire, CD4 or CD8, contained the clonotype at higher abundance. The public reads were reprocessed in TCRdb via fastp at Q25 and MiXCR, keeping in-frame beta chains. Merged by CDR3 protein, the rows form single entries marked with the most common genes and DNA. The V and J calls were not made by the authors but by TCRdb's processing. The sample yields about 140,000 distinct CDR3 sequences; 7% to 9% were counted once. The ten top clones hold roughly 0.77% of the sample.

Overall study results and their limits: A small share of clonotypes occurred in both CD4 and CD8 compartments, likely arising from convergent recombination. The secondary T-cell response was found to be weaker but faster than the primary response, with a peak reached on day 5 rather than on day 15. The study included only two donors, which limits how far the findings can be generalized. Computational filtering was required because FACS-sorted repertoires could contain abundant contaminating clonotypes from the bulk population. After the booster, most clones that had expanded after primary vaccination were detected again (around 96% of CD4 and around 88% of CD8), suggesting broad maintenance of memory.

The TCR was taken from a man younger than 40 who received the YFV17D yellow fever vaccine. The sequencing used CD4+ T cells sorted from PBMCs, collected 5 days after the yellow fever booster vaccination.

The CDR3 sequence is CASSSPSARQGRFAINSPLHF. In nucleotides, the sequence is TGTGCCAGCAGCTCCCCGTCGGCCCGACAGGGGCGATTTGCCATTAATTCACCCCTCCACTTT. The sequence is built from TRBV3-1 and TRBJ1-6; 8 central nucleotides agree with TRBD1. According to the germline V gene (reference sequence), CDR1 reads LGHDT and CDR2 reads YNNKEL. The CDR3 contains 21 residues, cysteine and phenylalanine counted. Only the CDR3 part of the read is kept: 63 bases, read in frame from the first base. Germline trimming amounts to 5 bases on V and 6 bases on J, with 24 as the count of junction bases outside the gene matches.